This entry concerns a single T cell receptor (beta chain). What it binds is unknown. The protocol was immunoSEQ multiplex PCR, while the TCRdb copy is restricted to in-frame clones and leaves out a portion. The table shows about 14,000 clones, with roughly 74% occurring only once. Over chemoradiotherapy, repertoires were sampled more than once. These data come from a study of chemoradiotherapy in HPV16-positive cancers. Overall study context: Candidate HPV-specific T-cell clones and common TCR motifs came from functional assays in a couple of HPV16-positive patients.

The study's findings and limits: Candidate HPV-specific clones and E7-related TCR motifs grew in tumor during treatment.

The CDR3 is made up of 16 amino acids. With 0 bases clipped from V and 1 base from J, the junction kept 2 bases outside the gene matches. The V gene's germline CDR1 is MRHNA and CDR2 SNTAGT. The biological material was taken from a patient who underwent chemoradiotherapy. The sequence came from a human donor with HPV-associated anogenital cancer. The genes are TRBV6-4 and TRBJ2-2, with 7 bases aligning to TRBD2. The CDR3: CASSDSGGGNTGELFF. For the CDR3, the DNA is TGTGCCAGCAGTGACTCTGGCGGGGGGAACACCGGGGAGCTGTTTTTT.